What follows describes a single T cell receptor (beta chain). Germline V gene data show CDR1 as MNHEY and CDR2 as SVGAGI. This CDR3 is built from 15 residues. V was shortened by 4 bases and J by 4 bases, with 14 bases between the two germline ends. This record comes from a study of blood T cell repertoires in COVID-19. Study-level background: From the United States, Italy and Spain came samples of acute and convalescent COVID-19. Sources were T cells, B-cell-depleted T cells, or PBMCs; the material itself was cDNA or gDNA.

Per the authors' pipeline: Amplification with reference gene primers provided the estimates of nucleated cell counts. TCRdb keeps only in-frame clones here, not all; method: immunoSEQ multiplex PCR. For V, J and clone size, that table is used; D and trimming come from the DNA. The repertoire holds about 330,000 clones, with around 89% as singletons. This chain links TRBV6-5 with TRBJ1-3, with D uncertain. Sequenced: peripheral blood. The sequence derives from a woman aged 45-65 years with active or convalescent COVID-19. In DNA, the CDR3 is TGTGCCAGCAGTTCCATGGGTTCCGGGGGAAACACCATATATTTT. Translated, it gives CASSSMGSGGNTIYF.